These 27 T cell receptor beta chains came from one sample sequenced in a study of pediatric ulcerative colitis. Repertoires were generated with immunoSEQ multiplex PCR, while TCRdb's copy carries only in-frame clones and drops some. The sample lists about 36,000 clones, around four fifths seen once, with more than 20% in the top ten. Material: blood. Receptors were obtained from a girl aged 10-17 years with moderate ulcerative colitis.

This sequence joins TRBV5-6 and TRBJ1-5; D gene unclear. The CDR3 is 13 residues long. Germline CDR1 and CDR2: SGHDT and YYEEEE. Deletions cut 0 bases from V and 11 bases from J, with 12 bases between. CDR3 sequence (DNA): TGTGCCAGCAGCTTGGTCGCAGAAAAGACCCAGCATTTT. Its protein product is CASSLVAEKTQHF.

This chain links TRBV30 with TRBJ2-7; 11 nucleotides align to TRBD2. Germline lookup yields CDR1 GTSNPN and CDR2 SVGIG (reference sequence). The CDR3 is made up of 14 amino acids. J gave up 3 bases and V 2 bases, and 3 bases lay outside the gene matches. The DNA of the CDR3 is TGTGCCTGGAGTCTAGCGGGGGGTTTCTACGAGCAGTACTTC. This codes for CAWSLAGGFYEQYF.

This chain joins TRBV10-3 and TRBJ1-2; D may be TRBD1 (6 bases). V lost 9 bases, J lost 3 bases, and 20 bases lay in between. The CDR3 consists of 15 residues. CDR1 ENHRY and CDR2 SYGVKD come from the germline V gene. The DNA for the CDR3 is TGTGCCATTCTGCGCGGGCAGGGGAACGACTATGGCTACACCTTC. It translates to CAILRGQGNDYGYTF.

The genes are TRBV6-5 and TRBJ2-7; 10 bases align to TRBD2. The CDR3 has 15 residues. The trim removed 0 bases at V and 5 bases at J, leaving 4 bases unmatched. Germline lookup yields CDR1 MNHEY and CDR2 SVGAGI. The CDR3 coding sequence is TGTGCCAGCAGTTACTCAGCGGGGGGGCCCAACGAGCAGTACTTC. Residues: CASSYSAGGPNEQYF.

This clone was seen more than once but under ten times. The chain combines TRBV4-2 with TRBJ2-3; D gene uncertain. Germline V CDR1 and CDR2: LGHNA, YNFKEQ. This CDR3 has 14 residues. The V and J ends lost 0 bases and 7 bases respectively, with 11 bases between them. Written as DNA, the CDR3 is TGTGCCAGCAGCCAAGATCTCCTAGGGAATACGCAGTATTTT. It encodes CASSQDLLGNTQYF.

DNA for the CDR3: TGTGCCAGCAGCCAAGATAACCCCCCTAGCGGGGTAGCCAAAAACATTCAGTACTTC. Its translation is CASSQDNPPSGVAKNIQYF. The rearrangement uses TRBV4-2 and TRBJ2-4; 9 bases map to TRBD2. Germline V gives CDR1 LGHNA, CDR2 YNFKEQ. After removal of 0 bases from V and 0 bases from J, the junction contained 9 bases not matched to a gene. The CDR3 runs 19 residues.

The rearrangement joins TRBV5-1 to TRBJ1-1, with a weak D call TRBD1 (5 bases). Looked up from germline, CDR1 is SGHRS and CDR2 is YFSETQ. The CDR3 sequence is 13 residues long. Trimming shortened V by 1 base and J by 7 bases, and 11 bases separated the two germline ends. The CDR3, as DNA: TGCGCCAGCAGCTTGAGGACAAATTATGAAGCTTTCTTT. Residues: CASSLRTNYEAFF.

The V gene is TRBV6-1, the J gene TRBJ2-7, with D possibly being TRBD2 (6 bases). V gave up 5 bases and J gave up 4 bases, with 18 bases separating them. Per the germline V gene, CDR1 is MNHNS and CDR2 is SASEGT. There are 15 residues in the CDR3. CDR3: CASSSREQAWYEQYF. CDR3 coding DNA: TGTGCCAGCAGTTCCCGGGAGCAGGCGTGGTACGAGCAGTACTTC.

This clone was recorded only once. CDR3 protein: CASSLGSGNQPQHF. The CDR3 DNA reads TGCGCCAGCAGCTTGGGGAGTGGCAATCAGCCCCAGCATTTT. The chain links TRBV5-1 to TRBJ1-5; D is undetermined. From germline, CDR1 is SGHRS and CDR2 YFSETQ. CDR3 size: 14 residues. Trimming left V 0 bases short and J 2 bases short, with 6 bases between.

The chain has TRBV9 and TRBJ2-3; TRBD2 agrees at 8 bases. The J segment lost 4 bases and the V segment lost 3 bases, leaving 13 bases of the junction unmatched. The length of the CDR3 is 17 residues. The germline V gene has CDR1 SGDLS and CDR2 YYNGEE. CDR3 DNA: TGTGCCAGCAGCGAAAGCCCCCGGGGGGGCCCTCCAGATACGCAGTATTTT. Translated: CASSESPRGGPPDTQYF.

The V and J genes are TRBV5-4 and TRBJ2-7; 7 nucleotides align to TRBD2. CDR3 length: 14 residues. V shed 3 bases, J shed 5 bases, and the junction held 8 bases outside the gene matches. Germline V lookup: CDR1 SGHNT, CDR2 YYREEE (reference sequence). The CDR3 is CASSYRTRRDEQYF. The DNA for the CDR3 is TGTGCCAGCAGCTACAGGACTAGACGGGACGAGCAGTACTTC.

This clone was detected only a few times. The chain carries TRBV13 and TRBJ2-1; TRBD2 agrees at 10 bases. This CDR3 contains 14 residues. Unmatched junction bases numbered 8, after V lost 5 bases and J lost 10 bases. Germline-derived CDR1 and CDR2 are PRHDT and FYEKMQ (reference sequence). This CDR3 is CASSHAGLAREQFF. Written as DNA, the CDR3 is TGTGCCAGCAGCCACGCGGGACTAGCGCGCGAGCAGTTCTTC.

The chain combines TRBV6-5 with TRBJ1-1; possible D gene TRBD1, 5 bases. Trimming took off 7 bases at V and 4 bases at J, with 19 bases between the two ends. CDR1 MNHEY and CDR2 SVGAGI come from the germline V gene. CDR3 size: 15 residues. Here the CDR3 reads CASNSPGRGSTEAFF. For the CDR3, the DNA is TGTGCCAGCAATTCCCCAGGAAGGGGAAGCACTGAAGCTTTCTTT.

The V gene is TRBV7-7, the J gene TRBJ2-7, with no clear D. CDR1 is SSHAT and CDR2 is FNYEAQ in the germline V gene (reference sequence). This CDR3 spans 14 amino acids. Trimming stripped 2 bases from V and 0 bases from J, with 8 bases between. CDR3 in DNA: TGTGCCAGCAGCTTATCCCATAGCTCCTACGAGCAGTACTTC. This encodes CASSLSHSSYEQYF.

The chain employs TRBV29-1 and TRBJ1-1; D perhaps matches TRBD1 (5 bases). The V gene's germline CDR1 is SQVTM and CDR2 ANQGSEA. The CDR3 consists of 13 residues. V shed 2 bases and J shed 6 bases, with 13 bases lying between them. The CDR3 nucleotides read TGCAGCGTTGAAATGGACACCCGCCCTGAAGCTTTCTTT. This sequence encodes CSVEMDTRPEAFF.

The chain couples TRBV5-1 to TRBJ1-2; a weak D match, TRBD1 (6 bases). Trimming took 4 bases from V and 0 from J, leaving 13 bases between them. The germline V gene encodes CDR1 SGHRS and CDR2 YFSETQ. CDR3 length: 15 amino acids. The CDR3 bases are TGCGCCAGCAGCGAGGGGGAGATAGCTAACTATGGCTACACCTTC. Its protein is CASSEGEIANYGYTF.

The gene calls are TRBV19 and TRBJ2-1; D assignment may be TRBD1 or TRBD2 (5 bases each). Germline V CDR1 and CDR2: LNHDA, SQIVND (reference sequence). The CDR3 has 17 amino acids. With 3 bases removed from V and 0 bases from J, the gap between germline ends came to 15 bases. The chain's CDR3 is CASSMGEGIGSYNEQFF. The DNA for the CDR3 is TGTGCCAGTAGTATGGGTGAGGGGATCGGCTCCTACAATGAGCAGTTCTTC.

This clone was found a few times. The chain combines TRBV9 with TRBJ1-6; TRBD1 matches at 8 bases. Looked up from germline, CDR1 is SGDLS and CDR2 is YYNGEE. Trimming at V came to 4 bases and at J to 7 bases, leaving 7 bases not matched to a gene. The CDR3 extends over 15 amino acids. Written as DNA, the CDR3 is TGTGCCAGCAGCTCACTGGACAGGGCAAATTCACCCCTCCACTTT. It translates to CASSSLDRANSPLHF.

The chain uses TRBV28 and TRBJ2-7; D is undetermined. This CDR3 contains 14 residues. V was clipped by 6 bases and J by 0 bases, with 12 bases between them. Germline V lookup: CDR1 MDHEN, CDR2 SYDVKM. The CDR3 reads CASRRTGSSYEQYF. The CDR3 DNA follows: TGTGCCAGCAGGAGAACGGGCAGCTCCTACGAGCAGTACTTC.

The CDR3 DNA reads as TGTGCCAGCGGTGGGACCGAAAATTCACCCCTCCACTTT. As protein: CASGGTENSPLHF. V and J are TRBV28 and TRBJ1-6; D possibly corresponds to TRBD1 (5 bases). Germline loops: CDR1 MDHEN, CDR2 SYDVKM. The germline V and J ends were trimmed by 8 bases and 7 bases, with 12 bases remaining between them. The CDR3 is 13 residues long.

The J gene is TRBJ2-2, the V gene TRBV6-4; D might be TRBD2 (5 bases). The CDR3 totals 14 residues. Germline CDR1 reads MRHNA; CDR2 reads SNTAGT. With 0 bases removed from V and 3 bases from J, the gap between germline ends came to 5 bases. Written as DNA, the CDR3 is TGTGCCAGCAGTGACTCGAGGGACACCGGGGAGCTGTTTTTT. Amino acids: CASSDSRDTGELFF.

The V call is TRBV29-1, the J call TRBJ2-1; 7 bases match TRBD2. V lost 5 bases, J lost 3 bases, and 7 bases stayed unmatched. Germline V gene sequence: CDR1 SQVTM, CDR2 ANQGSEA. The CDR3 contains 14 residues. CDR3 region: CSVYPSGDYNEQFF. The CDR3 nucleotides are TGCAGCGTTTATCCTAGCGGCGACTACAATGAGCAGTTCTTC.

This chain joins TRBV5-6 and TRBJ2-1; 13 bases align to TRBD2. The germline V gene has CDR1 SGHDT and CDR2 YYEEEE. Trimming removed 10 bases from V and 7 bases from J; junction bases left unmatched: 5. CDR3 length equals 13 residues. CDR3 amino acids: CAGGLAGANEQFF. For the CDR3, the DNA is TGTGCCGGTGGACTAGCGGGAGCAAATGAGCAGTTCTTC. The full variable domain, with the rest looked up from reference TRBV5-6 and TRBJ2-1, is DAGVTQSPTHLIKTRGQQVTLRCSPKSGHDTVSWYQQALGQGPQFIFQYYEEEERQRGNFPDRFSGHQFPNYSSELNVNALLLGDSALYLCAGGLAGANEQFFGPGTRLTVL.

The rearrangement uses TRBV6-9 and TRBJ2-3, with 8 bases aligning to TRBD1. The J segment lost 2 bases and the V segment lost 7 bases, leaving 14 bases of the junction unmatched. Germline CDR1 is MNHGY and CDR2 is SVAAGI. This CDR3 spans 17 amino acids. The CDR3 loop is CASTDRGQGATTDTQYF. Written as DNA, the CDR3 is TGTGCCAGCACCGACAGAGGCCAGGGGGCAACCACAGATACGCAGTATTTT.

This clone showed up just a few times. The chain joins TRBV19 to TRBJ2-6, with 7 positions matching TRBD2. CDR1 and CDR2 (germline): LNHDA, SQIVND (reference sequence). The CDR3 extends over 20 amino acids. Trimming at V came to 3 bases and at J to 0 bases, leaving 14 bases not matched to a gene. The CDR3 region is CASSILGGYSSISGANVLTF. In nucleotides, the CDR3 is TGTGCCAGTAGTATCCTCGGGGGGTACTCCTCTATCTCTGGGGCCAACGTCCTGACTTTC.

J is TRBJ2-2 and V is TRBV7-9; possibly TRBD2 for D (5 bases). The CDR3 is 14 amino acids. Trimming removed 3 bases from V and 6 bases from J, with 11 bases in between. Germline loops: CDR1 SEHNR, CDR2 FQNEAQ (reference sequence). This CDR3 is CASSFGLAAGELFF. For the CDR3, the DNA is TGTGCCAGCAGCTTCGGGCTAGCTGCCGGGGAGCTGTTTTTT.

The chain couples TRBV5-1 to TRBJ2-7; a weak D match, TRBD2 (6 bases). V was clipped by 4 bases and J by 3 bases, with 11 bases between them. The CDR3 loop spans 13 amino acids. Germline values: CDR1 SGHRS, CDR2 YFSETQ. The CDR3 region is CASSPRDHYEQYF. CDR3 nucleotides: TGCGCCAGCAGCCCGCGGGACCACTACGAGCAGTACTTC.